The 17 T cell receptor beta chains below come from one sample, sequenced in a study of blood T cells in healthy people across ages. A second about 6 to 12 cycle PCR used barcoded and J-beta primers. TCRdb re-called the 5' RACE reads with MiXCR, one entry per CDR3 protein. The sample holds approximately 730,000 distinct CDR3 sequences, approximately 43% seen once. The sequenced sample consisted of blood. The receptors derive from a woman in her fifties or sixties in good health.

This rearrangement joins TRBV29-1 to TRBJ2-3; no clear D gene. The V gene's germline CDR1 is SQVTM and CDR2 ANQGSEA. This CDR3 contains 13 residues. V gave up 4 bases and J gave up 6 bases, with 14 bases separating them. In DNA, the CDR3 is TGCAGCGTTGCCATTTTATCCGATGATACGCAGTATTTT. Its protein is CSVAILSDDTQYF.

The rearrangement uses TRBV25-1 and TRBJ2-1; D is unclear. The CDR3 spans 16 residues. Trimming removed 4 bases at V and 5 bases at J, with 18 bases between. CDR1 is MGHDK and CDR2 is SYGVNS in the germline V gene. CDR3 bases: TGTGCCAGCAGTGGTAGACACGCCGCGTCTCACAATGAGCAGTTCTTC. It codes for CASSGRHAASHNEQFF. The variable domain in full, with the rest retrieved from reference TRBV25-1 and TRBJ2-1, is EADIYQTPRYLVIGTGKKITLECSQTMGHDKMYWYQQDPGMELHLIHYSYGVNSTEKGDLSSESTVSRIRTEHFPLTLESARPSHTSQYLCASSGRHAASHNEQFFGPGTRLTVL.

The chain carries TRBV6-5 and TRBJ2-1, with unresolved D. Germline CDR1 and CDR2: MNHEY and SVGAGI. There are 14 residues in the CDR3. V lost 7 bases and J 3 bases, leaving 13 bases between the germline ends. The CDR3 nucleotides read TGTGCCAGCACTCGTGGGTCTAACTACAATGAGCAGTTCTTC. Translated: CASTRGSNYNEQFF.

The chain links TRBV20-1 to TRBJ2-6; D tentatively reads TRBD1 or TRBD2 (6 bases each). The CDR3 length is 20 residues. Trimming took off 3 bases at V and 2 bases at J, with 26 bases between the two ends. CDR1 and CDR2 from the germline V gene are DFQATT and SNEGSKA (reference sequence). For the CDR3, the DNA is TGCAGTGCTAGGATTAAGACTCCATCAACAGGGACTCCTGGGGCCAACGTCCTGACTTTC. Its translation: CSARIKTPSTGTPGANVLTF.

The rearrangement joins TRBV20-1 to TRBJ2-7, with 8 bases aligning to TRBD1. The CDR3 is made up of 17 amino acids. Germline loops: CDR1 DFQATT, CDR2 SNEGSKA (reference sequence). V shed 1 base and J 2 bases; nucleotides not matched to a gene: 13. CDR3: CSARAQDEQGVPYEQYF. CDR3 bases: TGCAGTGCTAGAGCCCAGGACGAACAGGGGGTCCCCTACGAGCAGTACTTC.

The CDR3 DNA reads as TGTGCCAGCAGCCCCGGAGGGGCGGTTGAGCAGTTCTTC. Translating gives CASSPGGAVEQFF. The chain employs TRBV7-3 and TRBJ2-1, with a weak D call TRBD2 (6 bases). Germline V CDR1 and CDR2: SGHTA, FQGTGA. There are 13 residues in the CDR3. The V and J ends lost 5 bases and 9 bases respectively, with 14 bases between them.

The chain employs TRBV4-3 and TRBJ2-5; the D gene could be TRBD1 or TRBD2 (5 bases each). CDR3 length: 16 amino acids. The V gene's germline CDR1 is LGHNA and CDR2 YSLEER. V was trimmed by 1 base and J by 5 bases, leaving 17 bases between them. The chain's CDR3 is CASSQAFPPGTETQYF. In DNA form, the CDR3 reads TGCGCCAGCAGCCAAGCTTTTCCTCCAGGGACGGAGACCCAGTACTTC.

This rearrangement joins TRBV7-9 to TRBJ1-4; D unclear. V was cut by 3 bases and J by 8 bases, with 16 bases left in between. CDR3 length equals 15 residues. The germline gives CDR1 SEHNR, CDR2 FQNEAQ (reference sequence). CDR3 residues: CASSFSRTGGEKLFF. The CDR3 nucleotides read TGTGCCAGCAGCTTCTCTCGAACGGGAGGGGAAAAACTGTTTTTT. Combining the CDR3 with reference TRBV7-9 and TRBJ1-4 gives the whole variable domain DTGVSQNPRHKITKRGQNVTFRCDPISEHNRLYWYRQTLGQGPEFLTYFQNEAQLEKSRLLSDRFSAERPKGSFSTLEIQRTEQGDSAMYLCASSFSRTGGEKLFFGSGTQLSVL.

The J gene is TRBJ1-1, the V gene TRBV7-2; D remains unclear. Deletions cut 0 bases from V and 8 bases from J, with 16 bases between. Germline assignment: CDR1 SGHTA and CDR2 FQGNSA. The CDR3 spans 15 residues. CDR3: CASSLAPGAGTEAFF. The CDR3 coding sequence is TGTGCCAGCAGCTTAGCTCCCGGCGCGGGCACCGAAGCTTTCTTT.

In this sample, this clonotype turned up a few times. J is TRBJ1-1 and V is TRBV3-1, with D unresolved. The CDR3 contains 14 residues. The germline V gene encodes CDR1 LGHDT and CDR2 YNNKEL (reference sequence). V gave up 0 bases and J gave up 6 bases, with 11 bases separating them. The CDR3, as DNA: TGTGCCAGCAGCCAAGAAGGGCAATGGGCTGAAGCTTTCTTT. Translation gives CASSQEGQWAEAFF.

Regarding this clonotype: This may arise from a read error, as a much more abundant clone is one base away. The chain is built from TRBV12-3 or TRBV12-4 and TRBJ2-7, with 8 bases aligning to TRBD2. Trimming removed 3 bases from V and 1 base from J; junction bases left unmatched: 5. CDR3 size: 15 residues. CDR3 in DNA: TGTGCCAGCAGTTTTGCCGGCGGGAGGTCCTACGAGCAGTACTTC. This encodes CASSFAGGRSYEQYF.

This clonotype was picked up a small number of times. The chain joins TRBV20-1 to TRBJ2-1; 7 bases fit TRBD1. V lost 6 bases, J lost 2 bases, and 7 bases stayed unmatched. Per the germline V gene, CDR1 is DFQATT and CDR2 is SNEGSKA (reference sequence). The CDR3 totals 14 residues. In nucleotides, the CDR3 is TGCAGTGCGCCTCCGACAGGGCCCTACAATGAGCAGTTCTTC. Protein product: CSAPPTGPYNEQFF.

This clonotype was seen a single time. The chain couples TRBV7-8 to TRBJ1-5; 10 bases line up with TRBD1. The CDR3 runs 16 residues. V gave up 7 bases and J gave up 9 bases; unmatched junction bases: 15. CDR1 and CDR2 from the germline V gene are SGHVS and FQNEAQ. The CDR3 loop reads CASNLGQGTLVGPQHF. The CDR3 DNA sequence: TGTGCCAGCAACCTGGGACAGGGGACCCTGGTAGGGCCCCAGCATTTT. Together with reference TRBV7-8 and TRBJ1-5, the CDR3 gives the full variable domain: GAGVSQSPRYKVAKRGQDVALRCDPISGHVSLFWYQQALGQGPEFLTYFQNEAQLDKSGLPSDRFFAERPEGSVSTLKIQRTQQEDSAVYLCASNLGQGTLVGPQHFGDGTRLSIL.

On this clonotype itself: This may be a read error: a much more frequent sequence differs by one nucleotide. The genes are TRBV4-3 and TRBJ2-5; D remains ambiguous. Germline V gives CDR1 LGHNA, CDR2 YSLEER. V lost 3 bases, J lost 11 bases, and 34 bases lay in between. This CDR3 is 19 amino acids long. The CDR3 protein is CASSHIGPDGPSSYNEQYF. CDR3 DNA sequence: TGCGCCAGCAGCCATATCGGGCCCGACGGGCCAAGCTCCTACAATGAGCAGTACTTC.

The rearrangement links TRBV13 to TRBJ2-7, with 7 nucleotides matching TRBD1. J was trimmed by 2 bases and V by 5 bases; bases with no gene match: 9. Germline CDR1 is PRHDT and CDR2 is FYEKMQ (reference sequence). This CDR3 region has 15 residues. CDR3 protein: CASSRDRALAYEQYF. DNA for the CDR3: TGTGCCAGCAGCCGGGACAGAGCTCTCGCCTACGAGCAGTACTTC. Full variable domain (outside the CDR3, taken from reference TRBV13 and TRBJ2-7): AAGVIQSPRHLIKEKRETATLKCYPIPRHDTVYWYQQGPGQDPQFLISFYEKMQSDKGSIPDRFSAQQFSDYHSELNMSSLELGDSALYFCASSRDRALAYEQYFGPGTRLTVT.

The CDR3 is CASSLLFGQRLDSPLHF. CDR3 DNA: TGTGCCAGCAGTCTCCTTTTCGGACAGCGGCTAGATTCACCCCTCCACTTT. V is TRBV28 and J is TRBJ1-6, with D maybe TRBD1 (6 bases). CDR1 and CDR2 from the germline V gene are MDHEN and SYDVKM. The CDR3 has 17 residues. V lost 5 bases, J lost 8 bases, and 22 bases lay in between.

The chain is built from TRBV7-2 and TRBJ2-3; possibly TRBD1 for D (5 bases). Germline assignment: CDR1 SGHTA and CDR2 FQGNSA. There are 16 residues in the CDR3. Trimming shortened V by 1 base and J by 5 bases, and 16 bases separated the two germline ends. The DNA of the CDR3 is TGTGCCAGCAGCTTAGTTCAGCCCCCAAGGGGAGATACGCAGTATTTT. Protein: CASSLVQPPRGDTQYF.